This is a list of T cell receptor beta chains from one sample in a study of human T cells and chemical hapten exposure. TCRdb reanalysed the 5' RACE reads using MiXCR and keeps one entry per CDR3 protein. Among approximately 150,000 distinct CDR3 sequences listed, 4.1% were seen once. The receptors originated from a female donor in good health. Both conserved end residues are part of each CDR3. The order of the fields is J gene, V gene, D gene, clone size, CDR3 protein, CDR3 DNA. A D gene is named only where the DNA matches it firmly. Some rows have no size entry. The others give once, few or many, or a class for an expanded clone.

TRBJ1-2	TRBV6-5	TRBD1	few	CASTRTGNYGYTF	TGTGCCAGCACCCGGACAGGGAACTATGGCTACACCTTC
TRBJ2-1	TRBV18	.	many	CASSPMRGIQFF	TGTGCCAGCTCACCAATGAGGGGGATTCAGTTCTTC
TRBJ1-2	TRBV20-1	.	many	CSTLSTVNYGYTF	TGCAGTACTCTGTCGACAGTGAACTATGGCTACACCTTC
TRBJ2-1	TRBV5-1	TRBD2	.	CASSSTGTSGDNNEQFF	TGCGCCAGCAGCTCTACAGGGACTAGCGGGGATAACAATGAGCAGTTCTTC
TRBJ2-2	TRBV4-1	TRBD1	many	CASTPDRFGTENTGELFF	TGCGCCAGCACCCCAGACCGATTCGGGACAGAGAACACCGGGGAGCTGTTTTTT
TRBJ2-3	TRBV11-2	.	many	CASSLGQAGTTDTQYF	TGTGCCAGCAGCTTAGGACAGGCAGGTACGACAGATACGCAGTATTTT
TRBJ1-6	TRBV29-1	.	many	CSVARDTNSPLHF	TGCAGCGTTGCCCGGGACACAAATTCACCCCTCCACTTT
TRBJ2-7	TRBV6-2/TRBV6-3	.	many	CASSYPGQSYEQYF	TGTGCCAGCAGTTATCCCGGACAGTCGTACGAGCAGTACTTC
TRBJ2-2	TRBV12-3/TRBV12-4	.	many	CASTRQTGELFF	TGTGCCAGCACCCGACAGACCGGGGAGCTGTTTTTT
TRBJ1-2	TRBV7-2	TRBD1	many	CASSLFGGGTGNYGYTF	TGTGCCAGCAGCTTATTTGGTGGAGGGACAGGGAACTATGGCTACACCTTC
TRBJ2-7	TRBV6-5	.	many	CASSYGRKQYF	TGTGCCAGCAGTTACGGCCGCAAGCAGTACTTC
TRBJ2-4	TRBV28	TRBD2	many	CASSSDLVAGGPCPKNIQYF	TGTGCCAGCAGTTCGGACTTGGTAGCGGGGGGACCTTGTCCCAAAAACATTCAGTACTTC
TRBJ1-5	TRBV12-3/TRBV12-4	TRBD1	few	CASTQVDRGYQPQHF	TGTGCCAGCACCCAGGTGGACAGGGGGTATCAGCCCCAGCATTTT
TRBJ1-1	TRBV6-5	TRBD1	many	CASSSAGGSEAFF	TGTGCCAGCAGTAGTGCAGGGGGCTCTGAAGCTTTCTTT
TRBJ2-7	TRBV7-9	.	many	CASSEGNRVAYEQYF	TGTGCCAGCAGCGAGGGGAACAGGGTTGCCTACGAGCAGTACTTC
TRBJ2-7	TRBV3-1	TRBD1	many	CASSSERPGQGYYEQYF	TGTGCCAGCAGCTCAGAAAGACCGGGACAGGGGTACTACGAGCAGTACTTC
TRBJ1-2	TRBV7-2	.	many	CASSLRSYGYTF	TGTGCCAGCAGCTTACGCAGTTATGGCTACACCTTC
TRBJ1-3	TRBV6-5	.	.	CASGRGSGNTIYF	TGTGCCAGCGGACGAGGCTCTGGAAACACCATATATTTT
TRBJ2-5	TRBV20-1	TRBD2	many	CSTLPTSVETQYF	TGCAGTACACTTCCGACTAGCGTCGAGACCCAGTACTTC
TRBJ2-7	TRBV7-2	TRBD1	many	CASSVCADRGQQGQAYEQYF	TGTGCCAGCAGCGTATGTGCGGACAGGGGACAACAGGGACAAGCCTACGAGCAGTACTTC
TRBJ2-7	TRBV20-1	.	many	CSARDDLAFEQYF	TGCAGTGCTAGAGACGATCTAGCGTTCGAGCAGTACTTC
TRBJ2-3	TRBV7-2	.	many	CASSLISRQGTDTQYF	TGTGCCAGCAGCTTAATATCTAGGCAAGGCACAGATACGCAGTATTTT
TRBJ2-3	TRBV5-5	.	many	CASSPAPIRTDTQYF	TGTGCCAGCAGCCCGGCCCCCATTCGCACAGATACGCAGTATTTT
TRBJ2-5	TRBV9	TRBD2	many	CASSAGLAGWETQYF	TGTGCCAGCAGCGCGGGGCTAGCGGGGTGGGAGACCCAGTACTTC
TRBJ1-3	TRBV12-3/TRBV12-4	.	many	CASRRRASGNTIYF	TGTGCCAGCAGGCGACGGGCCTCTGGAAACACCATATATTTT
TRBJ2-3	TRBV5-6	.	.	CASSLWQGLSDTQYF	TGTGCCAGCAGCTTGTGGCAGGGGTTATCAGATACGCAGTATTTT
TRBJ2-1	TRBV6-6	.	many	CASRHRVDEQFF	TGTGCCAGCCGCCACAGGGTGGATGAGCAGTTCTTC
TRBJ2-2	TRBV20-1	.	many	CSARDPGLGTGELFF	TGCAGTGCTAGAGATCCAGGGTTGGGCACCGGGGAGCTGTTTTTT
TRBJ2-5	TRBV5-1	.	few	CASSSIKRPTAQETQYF	TGCGCCAGCAGCTCCATCAAGCGGCCCACGGCCCAAGAGACCCAGTACTTC
TRBJ2-1	TRBV2	TRBD2	many	CASRSGGRSSYNEQFF	TGTGCCAGCAGGAGCGGGGGAAGGAGCTCCTACAATGAGCAGTTCTTC
TRBJ2-3	TRBV29-1	TRBD2	many	CSVGSAGAIDTQYF	TGCAGCGTTGGTTCAGCGGGGGCTATAGATACGCAGTATTTT
TRBJ2-3	TRBV5-1	.	few	CASSTGAATDTQYF	TGCGCCAGCAGCACGGGGGCAGCGACAGATACGCAGTATTTT
TRBJ1-2	TRBV10-3	TRBD1	many	CAISESGDRAAYGYTF	TGTGCCATCAGTGAGTCGGGTGACAGGGCCGCCTATGGCTACACCTTC
TRBJ2-7	TRBV7-2	.	many	CASSFSPGYEQYF	TGTGCCAGCAGCTTTAGCCCGGGCTACGAGCAGTACTTC
TRBJ1-2	TRBV20-1	.	many	CSARKQDPGLGYGYTF	TGCAGTGCCAGAAAACAGGACCCAGGGTTAGGCTATGGCTACACCTTC
TRBJ1-1	TRBV18	.	many	CASSPQETAEAFF	TGTGCCAGCTCACCACAGGAAACCGCTGAAGCTTTCTTT
TRBJ1-1	TRBV6-5	.	.	CASSYWRQLNTEAFF	TGTGCCAGCAGTTACTGGAGACAGTTGAACACTGAAGCTTTCTTT
TRBJ2-7	TRBV20-1	TRBD1	many	CSATGARTGERGEQYF	TGCAGTGCTACCGGAGCCCGGACAGGGGAGCGCGGCGAGCAGTACTTC
TRBJ2-5	TRBV20-1	.	few	CSARVRGLGGSQETQYF	TGCAGTGCTAGAGTACGGGGTCTTGGGGGGAGTCAAGAGACCCAGTACTTC
TRBJ2-7	TRBV20-1	TRBD1	many	CSARDEGQNLYEQYF	TGCAGTGCTAGAGATGAGGGACAGAATCTCTACGAGCAGTACTTC
TRBJ1-6	TRBV30	.	many	CAWSVGGADNSPLHF	TGTGCCTGGAGTGTAGGGGGGGCGGATAATTCACCCCTCCACTTT